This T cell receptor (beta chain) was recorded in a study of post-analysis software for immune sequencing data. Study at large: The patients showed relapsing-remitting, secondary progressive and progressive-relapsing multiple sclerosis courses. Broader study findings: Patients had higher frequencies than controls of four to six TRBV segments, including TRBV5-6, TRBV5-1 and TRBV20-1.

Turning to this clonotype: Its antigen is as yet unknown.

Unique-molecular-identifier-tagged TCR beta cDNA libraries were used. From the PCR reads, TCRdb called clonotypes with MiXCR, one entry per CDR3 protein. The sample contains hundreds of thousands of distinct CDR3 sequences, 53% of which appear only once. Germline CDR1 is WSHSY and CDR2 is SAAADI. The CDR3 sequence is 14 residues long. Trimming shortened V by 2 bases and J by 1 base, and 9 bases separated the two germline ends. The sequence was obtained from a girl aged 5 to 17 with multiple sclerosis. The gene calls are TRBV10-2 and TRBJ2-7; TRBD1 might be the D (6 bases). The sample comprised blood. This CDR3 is CASSEGTKSYEQYF. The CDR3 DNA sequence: TGCGCCAGCAGTGAGGGGACAAAATCCTACGAGCAGTACTTC.